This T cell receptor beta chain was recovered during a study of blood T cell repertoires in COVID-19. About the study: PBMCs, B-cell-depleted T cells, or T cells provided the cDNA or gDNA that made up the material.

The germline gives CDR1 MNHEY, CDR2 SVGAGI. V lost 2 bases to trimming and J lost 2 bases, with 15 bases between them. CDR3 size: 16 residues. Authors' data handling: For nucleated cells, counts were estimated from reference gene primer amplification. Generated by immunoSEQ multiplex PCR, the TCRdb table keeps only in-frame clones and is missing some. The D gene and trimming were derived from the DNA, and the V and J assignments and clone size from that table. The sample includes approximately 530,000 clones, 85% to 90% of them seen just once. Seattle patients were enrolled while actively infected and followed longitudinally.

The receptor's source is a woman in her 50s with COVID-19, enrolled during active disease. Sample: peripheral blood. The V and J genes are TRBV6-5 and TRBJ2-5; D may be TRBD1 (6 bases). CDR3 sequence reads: CASSYHPRGRQETQYF. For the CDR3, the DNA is TGTGCCAGCAGTTACCATCCGAGGGGGAGACAAGAGACCCAGTACTTC.